This entry features one T cell receptor beta chain sequence. This entry is derived from a study of identifying expanded T cells in peripheral blood. Sequenced by immunoSEQ multiplex PCR; TCRdb stores in-frame clones only, minus some. The data show about 130,000 clones, with 70% to 90% seen just once and 8% to 9% held by the top ten. The CDR3 extends over 13 amino acids. Trimming pared 7 bases from V and 1 base from J, leaving 9 bases between. Looked up from germline, CDR1 is SNHLY and CDR2 is FYNNEI. The receptor comes from a person aged 18 to 75 in good health. V is TRBV2 and J is TRBJ2-3; D possibly corresponds to TRBD2 (5 bases). Sequenced input: blood. In nucleotides, the CDR3 is TGTGCCAGCATTCCCGGGGGCACAGATACGCAGTATTTT. Translating gives CASIPGGTDTQYF. Full variable domain (missing parts from reference TRBV2 and TRBJ2-3): EPEVTQTPSHQVTQMGQEVILRCVPISNHLYFYWYRQILGQKVEFLVSFYNNEISEKSEIFDDQFSVERPDGSNFTLKIRSTKLEDSAMYFCASIPGGTDTQYFGPGTRLTVL.